Presented here are 26 T cell receptor beta chains from one specimen sequenced in a study of blood T cell repertoires in COVID-19. Sequenced by immunoSEQ multiplex PCR; TCRdb stores in-frame clones only, minus some. The table records 100,000 to 150,000 clones, around 90% of them present only once. The sequencing sample was made of peripheral blood. These receptors were obtained from a human donor in a cohort sampled during active COVID-19.

The chain joins TRBV10-1 to TRBJ1-5; the D is unclear. Per the germline V gene, CDR1 is WNHNN and CDR2 is SYGVQD (reference sequence). CDR3 length: 14 residues. The germline V and J ends were trimmed by 6 bases and 3 bases, with 12 bases remaining between them. The DNA of the CDR3 is TGCGCCAGCAGCCCTGGTCGGTACAATCAGCCCCAGCATTTT. It encodes CASSPGRYNQPQHF.

The rearrangement uses TRBV7-3 and TRBJ2-7; TRBD1 might be the D (6 bases). V was shortened by 2 bases and J by 5 bases, with 16 bases between the two germline ends. This CDR3 contains 15 residues. Germline V gives CDR1 SGHTA, CDR2 FQGTGA. The CDR3 sequence: CASSLSRDRFDEQYF. For the CDR3, the DNA is TGTGCCAGCAGCTTATCTCGAGACAGGTTCGACGAGCAGTACTTC.

This chain uses TRBV10-3 with TRBJ2-7, with 7 bases matching TRBD1. This CDR3 has 19 amino acids. CDR1 and CDR2 from the germline V gene are ENHRY and SYGVKD. V lost 6 bases, J lost 1 base, and 21 bases stayed unmatched. CDR3 bases: TGTGCCATCAGCGAATTTCGCCCGGCCGGGACAGAGACTTCCTACGAGCAGTACTTC. It is translated as CAISEFRPAGTETSYEQYF.

J is TRBJ1-2 and V is TRBV18; D gene unclear. Germline CDR1 KGHSH, CDR2 LQKENI. Trimming took 3 bases from V and 4 from J, leaving 18 bases between them. The CDR3 consists of 16 residues. This chain's CDR3 is CASSPEGFGWSYGYTF. The CDR3 DNA reads TGTGCCAGCTCACCTGAGGGATTCGGTTGGAGCTATGGCTACACCTTC. Supplemented by reference TRBV18 and TRBJ1-2, the full variable domain reads NAGVMQNPRHLVRRRGQEARLRCSPMKGHSHVYWYRQLPEEGLKFMVYLQKENIIDESGMPKERFSAEFPKEGPSILRIQQVVRGDSAAYFCASSPEGFGWSYGYTFGSGTRLTVV.

The chain recombines TRBV7-9 with TRBJ1-2; TRBD1 agrees at 9 bases. V was pared by 5 bases and J by 8 bases, with 12 bases of the junction left unmatched. CDR1 SEHNR and CDR2 FQNEAQ come from the germline V gene (reference sequence). The CDR3 is 15 amino acids. CDR3 coding DNA: TGTGCCAGCAGCCAACCCGGGACAGGGTTAGGAGGCTACACCTTC. It translates to CASSQPGTGLGGYTF.

The rearrangement links TRBV21-1 to TRBJ1-4; the DNA was not used to check the table's D call, TRBD1. TRBV21-1 is a documented pseudogene. The CDR3 is 17 amino acids. The CDR3 loop reads CASSKGRDRESNEKLFF. DNA for the CDR3: TGTGCCAGCAGCAAAGGGAGGGACAGGGAGTCTAATGAAAAACTGTTTTTT.

The rearrangement uses TRBV5-4 and TRBJ2-7; D possibly corresponds to TRBD2 (5 bases). Trimming cost V 4 bases and J 7 bases, with 12 bases left between them. The CDR3 covers 12 residues. Germline V lookup: CDR1 SGHNT, CDR2 YYREEE (reference sequence). The CDR3 is CASSTRTGEQYF. The CDR3 nucleotides read TGTGCCAGCAGCACCCGCACGGGGGAGCAGTACTTC.

The CDR3: CASSTQGLGTGELFF. CDR3 DNA sequence: TGTGCCAGCAGTACACAGGGACTAGGGACCGGGGAGCTGTTTTTT. The chain employs TRBV6-2 or TRBV6-3 and TRBJ2-2; the match to TRBD2 covers 8 bases. Germline lookup yields CDR1 MNHEY and CDR2 SVGEGT. V lost 5 bases, J lost 5 bases, and 7 bases stayed unmatched. This CDR3 comprises 15 residues.

The rearrangement uses TRBV3-1 (or the pseudogene TRBV3-2) and TRBJ1-2; possible D gene TRBD1, 5 bases. The V and J ends lost 0 bases and 7 bases respectively, with 12 bases between them. CDR3 length: 14 residues. From germline, CDR1 is LGHDT and CDR2 YNNKEL (reference sequence). The CDR3 bases are TGTGCCAGCAGCCAAGAGGGGGGGATAGGTGGCTACACCTTC. Protein sequence: CASSQEGGIGGYTF.

This chain connects TRBV5-4 to TRBJ1-1, with 9 positions matching TRBD1. Trimming cost V 4 bases and J 4 bases; bases outside gene matches: 2. Germline loops: CDR1 SGHNT, CDR2 YYREEE (reference sequence). CDR3 length: 13 residues. The CDR3 here is CASSRDRVTEAFF. CDR3 DNA sequence: TGTGCCAGCAGCCGGGACAGGGTCACTGAAGCTTTCTTT.

J is TRBJ1-2 and V is TRBV6-6; D is possibly TRBD1 (5 bases). This CDR3 is built from 13 residues. Between the trimmed V and J ends, which lost 7 bases and 2 bases, there was a span of 11 bases. Germline V gives CDR1 MNHNY, CDR2 SVGAGI (reference sequence). The chain's CDR3 is CASKGSGNYGYTF. Written as DNA, the CDR3 is TGTGCCAGCAAAGGCTCAGGGAACTATGGCTACACCTTC.

The V call is TRBV30, the J call TRBJ1-1; tentative D call: TRBD1 (6 bases). This CDR3 comprises 13 residues. V was trimmed by 2 bases and J by 0 bases, leaving 7 bases between them. Germline V gives CDR1 GTSNPN, CDR2 SVGIG (reference sequence). CDR3 region: CAWSRDMNTEAFF. In DNA, the CDR3 is TGTGCCTGGAGTCGGGACATGAACACTGAAGCTTTCTTT.

Comment on this clone: Other DNA sequences from this sample encode an identical CDR3 as well. The chain employs TRBV5-4 and TRBJ2-5; 13 bases map to TRBD2. V dropped 4 bases and J dropped 2; count of bases not matched to a gene: 5. There are 16 residues in the CDR3. Germline V gene sequence: CDR1 SGHNT, CDR2 YYREEE (reference sequence). This CDR3 reads CASSPGLAGLQETQYF. The CDR3 region has the DNA TGTGCCAGCAGCCCGGGACTAGCGGGGTTACAAGAGACCCAGTACTTC. The full variable domain, in which reference TRBV5-4 and TRBJ2-5 provide the parts outside the CDR3, is ETGVTQSPTHLIKTRGQQVTLRCSSQSGHNTVSWYQQALGQGPQFIFQYYREEENGRGNFPPRFSGLQFPNYSSELNVNALELDDSALYLCASSPGLAGLQETQYFGPGTRLLVL.

The CDR3 is CASSLLTRALHF. The CDR3 nucleotides read TGTGCCAGCAGCCTACTAACTAGGGCCCTCCACTTT. The gene calls are TRBV11-2 and TRBJ1-6; D unresolved. CDR3 length equals 12 residues. Trimming pared 5 bases from V and 14 bases from J, leaving 13 bases between. The V gene's germline CDR1 is SGHAT and CDR2 FQNNGV.

This chain links TRBV19 with TRBJ2-7; TRBD2 matches 10 bases. The CDR3 is made up of 15 amino acids. Germline values: CDR1 LNHDA, CDR2 SQIVND (reference sequence). Unmatched junction bases numbered 3, after V lost 4 bases and J lost 0 bases. For the CDR3, the DNA is TGTGCCAGTAGTAAGACTAGCGGGCGCTCCTACGAGCAGTACTTC. This gives the protein CASSKTSGRSYEQYF.

This clone has a single count. The V call is TRBV4-2, the J call TRBJ2-7; D remains ambiguous. Germline V gives CDR1 LGHNA, CDR2 YNFKEQ. The CDR3 covers 14 residues. Trimming shortened V by 1 base and J by 2 bases, and 9 bases separated the two germline ends. The CDR3 loop reads CASSQVPSPYEQYF. CDR3 sequence (DNA): TGTGCCAGCAGCCAAGTCCCTAGTCCCTACGAGCAGTACTTC.

There are a few counts of this clone. The chain employs TRBV5-6 and TRBJ1-2; 8 nucleotides line up with TRBD1. The trim removed 3 bases at V and 1 base at J, leaving 8 bases unmatched. This CDR3 has 16 amino acids. From germline, CDR1 is SGHDT and CDR2 YYEEEE. The chain's CDR3 is CASSSRTGSGNYGYTF. The CDR3 DNA reads TGTGCCAGCAGCTCTAGGACAGGGAGTGGTAACTATGGCTACACCTTC.

The chain uses TRBV6-5 and TRBJ2-2; D is ambiguous. There are 15 residues in the CDR3. V dropped 0 bases and J dropped 7 bases, with 12 bases sitting between them. Germline V gives CDR1 MNHEY, CDR2 SVGAGI. The CDR3 coding sequence is TGTGCCAGCAGTTACTCGCCAGTAACGGGCGGGGAGCTGTTTTTT. Amino acids: CASSYSPVTGGELFF.

The rearrangement joins TRBV5-5 to TRBJ2-3; 8 positions agree with TRBD2. The germline V gene has CDR1 SGHKS and CDR2 YYEKEE (reference sequence). V was pared by 3 bases and J by 1 base, with 10 bases of the junction left unmatched. The CDR3 sequence is 17 residues long. CDR3 coding DNA: TGTGCCAGCAGCTCCCGTTTCAGCGGGGGCGGCACAGATACGCAGTATTTT. It yields the protein CASSSRFSGGGTDTQYF.

This rearrangement joins TRBV14 to TRBJ2-3, with TRBD2 identical over 7 bases. This CDR3 is 13 amino acids long. The trim removed 7 bases at V and 5 bases at J, leaving 6 bases unmatched. Germline CDR1 and CDR2: SGHDN and FVKESK. For the CDR3, the DNA is TGTGCCAGCACCCGACGGGGGGTAGATACGCAGTATTTT. Translating gives CASTRRGVDTQYF.

J is TRBJ2-6 and V is TRBV7-8; 9 bases are a match to TRBD1. The CDR3 is made up of 18 amino acids. V lost 2 bases to trimming and J lost 4 bases; unmatched junction nucleotides: 9. CDR1 is SGHVS, CDR2 FQNEAQ, per germline. CDR3 residues: CASSLRDRVVSGANVLTF. DNA for the CDR3: TGTGCCAGCAGCTTACGGGACAGGGTGGTCTCCGGGGCCAACGTCCTGACTTTC.

V is TRBV11-3 and J is TRBJ2-5; the D gene is possibly TRBD1 (5 bases). The CDR3 length is 16 residues. V lost 0 bases, J lost 1 base, and 12 bases lay in between. Germline-derived CDR1 and CDR2 are SGHNT and YENEEA. CDR3 in DNA: TGTGCCAGCAGCTTAGATCGACAGTGGGGCCAAGAGACCCAGTACTTC. Translated, it gives CASSLDRQWGQETQYF.

This clone has just one count. This chain joins TRBV28 and TRBJ1-5; TRBD1 is a possible D gene (6 bases). This CDR3 region has 15 residues. Germline V CDR1 and CDR2: MDHEN, SYDVKM. The V and J ends lost 8 bases and 5 bases respectively, with 19 bases between them. The CDR3, as DNA: TGTGCCAGCTCCCAAGGGGGTGGAAATCATCAGCCCCAGCATTTT. Amino acids: CASSQGGGNHQPQHF. The variable domain in full, with the rest retrieved from reference TRBV28 and TRBJ1-5, is DVKVTQSSRYLVKRTGEKVFLECVQDMDHENMFWYRQDPGLGLRLIYFSYDVKMKEKGDIPEGYSVSREKKERFSLILESASTNQTSMYLCASSQGGGNHQPQHFGDGTRLSIL.

The rearrangement links TRBV18 to TRBJ2-1, with no clear D. Deletions cut 1 base from V and 4 bases from J, with 17 bases between. The CDR3 has 17 amino acids. Germline CDR1 reads KGHSH; CDR2 reads LQKENI. As DNA, the CDR3 is TGTGCCAGCTCACCACTTTTGGCAGATTCCCCGTACAATGAGCAGTTCTTC. Translating gives CASSPLLADSPYNEQFF.

The rearrangement links TRBV7-9 to TRBJ1-2; no firm D call. Per the germline V gene, CDR1 is SEHNR and CDR2 is FQNEAQ (reference sequence). This CDR3 is 12 amino acids long. V dropped 5 bases and J dropped 3 bases, with 7 bases sitting between them. In nucleotides, the CDR3 is TGTGCCAGCAGCACCCAGGACTATGGCTACACCTTC. Translated, it gives CASSTQDYGYTF. The complete variable domain, with remaining parts taken from reference TRBV7-9 and TRBJ1-2, reads DTGVSQNPRHKITKRGQNVTFRCDPISEHNRLYWYRQTLGQGPEFLTYFQNEAQLEKSRLLSDRFSAERPKGSFSTLEIQRTEQGDSAMYLCASSTQDYGYTFGSGTRLTVV.

There are a few counts of this clone. The chain has TRBV19 and TRBJ2-2, with 14 bases lining up with TRBD2. J was trimmed by 5 bases and V by 7 bases; bases with no gene match: 6. The CDR3 covers 16 residues. From germline, CDR1 is LNHDA and CDR2 SQIVND (reference sequence). CDR3 residues: CASTQTSGGETGELFF. CDR3 bases: TGTGCCAGTACCCAGACTAGCGGGGGGGAAACCGGGGAGCTGTTTTTT.